The T cell receptor (beta chain) described here comes from a study of shared clonotypes between healthy human individuals. When replicate PCRs were run on unsorted PBMC, they used approximately 300 ng DNA, about 27,000 T cell genomes. Clones were read by immunoSEQ multiplex PCR, and TCRdb kept only the in-frame ones, dropping some. The table lists about 470,000 clones, about 85% of them singletons. Findings of the study overall: Tissues were not sampled, only blood, and their repertoires likely differ.

Germline V CDR1 and CDR2: WSHSY, SAAADI. The germline V and J ends were trimmed by 11 bases and 8 bases, with 19 bases remaining between them. The CDR3 is made up of 13 amino acids. As regards this clone: Its antigen remains unidentified.

The source of this sequence is a woman aged 40 to 50 in good health. Some clones in this sample may be carry-over from other donors' samples. This sequence joins TRBV10-2 and TRBJ2-1; no reliable D call. Sequenced input: PBMCs. The CDR3 coding sequence is TGCGCCCCCAAAACCGGAGCTTTCGATGAGCAGTTCTTC. Translating gives CAPKTGAFDEQFF.